The clone carrying this TCR beta chain was seen only a few times. This entry comes from a study of blood T cells in healthy people across ages. Together with a sample-barcoded 5' primer, a J-beta primer mix was included in a second PCR lasting about 7 to 12 cycles. Template switching added a 12-random-nucleotide identifier to every cDNA molecule. Each CDR3 protein gets one entry after TCRdb re-called the 5' RACE reads with MiXCR. Among more than 900,000 distinct CDR3 sequences listed, about 25% were seen once. This CDR3 spans 15 amino acids. V shed 2 bases, J shed 6 bases, and the junction held 5 bases outside the gene matches. Germline CDR1 and CDR2: SGHTA and FQGTGA. This sample also belongs to another study, concerning T cells of mothers and their children. In that study: Reads recorded for TCR beta CDR3 numbered over 9.5 million per mother and around 3 million per child. Related mother-child pairs shared marginally more repertoire than unrelated pairs, though not significantly.

This clonotype was obtained from a girl aged 2-9 years in good health. The sample consisted of blood. The chain couples TRBV7-3 to TRBJ2-7, with 12 positions matching TRBD1. The DNA of the CDR3 is TGTGCCAGCAGCTTATCAGGGACAGGGGGCAGCGAGCAGTACTTC. Protein sequence: CASSLSGTGGSEQYF.